The 16 T cell receptor beta chains listed next were all sequenced from one sample in a study of monozygotic twins with inflammatory bowel disease. TCRdb reworked the 5' RACE reads into one entry per CDR3 protein, no DNA. This sample's table has about 140,000 distinct CDR3 sequences. The source material was blood. The receptors stem from a human donor with ulcerative colitis or Crohn's disease, or a healthy co-twin of an affected twin (not recorded which).

CDR3 loop: CSARGPPYTGYKQYF. The chain links TRBV20-1 to TRBJ2-7; the D gene TCRdb calls, TRBD1, cannot be checked with no DNA. Germline CDR1 and CDR2: DFQATT and SNEGSKA (reference sequence). CDR3 length: 15 residues.

The gene calls are TRBV6-4 and TRBJ2-1; with no DNA, the TCRdb D assignment of TRBD2 cannot be verified. CDR1 is MRHNA, CDR2 SNTAGT, per germline. The CDR3 consists of 16 residues. CDR3 residues: CASSDPFTRVENEQFF.

This chain links TRBV25-1 with TRBJ2-5; the TCRdb D gene call, TRBD1, has no DNA to confirm it. The CDR3 sequence is 13 residues long. Germline CDR1 is MGHDK and CDR2 is SYGVNS. CDR3: CASSEAGGETQYF.

CDR3 residues: CASKMGTDQETQYF. The chain uses TRBV27 and TRBJ2-5; TCRdb designates TRBD1, a call that cannot be tested without DNA. The CDR3 contains 14 residues. CDR1 is MNHEY, CDR2 SMNVEV, per germline (reference sequence).

The V and J genes are TRBV6-1 and TRBJ1-1; TCRdb's D gene call, TRBD1, goes unchecked for lack of DNA. This CDR3 spans 20 amino acids. Per the germline V gene, CDR1 is MNHNS and CDR2 is SASEGT. This CDR3 is CASSERFNPFRQGEDTEAFF.

The chain has TRBV28 and TRBJ1-4; TCRdb proposes TRBD1, but this gene call is untestable without DNA. CDR1 is MDHEN and CDR2 is SYDVKM in the germline V gene. The CDR3 is 15 residues long. The CDR3 is CAGSLLGLGKLKLFF.

J is TRBJ2-2 and V is TRBV3-1; TCRdb's D call of TRBD2 is untestable without DNA. The CDR3 is made up of 17 amino acids. Germline assignment: CDR1 LGHDT and CDR2 YNNKEL (reference sequence). CDR3 sequence reads: CASGPLMSSGVTGELFF.

The chain recombines TRBV6-5 with TRBJ2-7. The CDR3 sequence is 15 residues long. Germline V gene data show CDR1 as MNHEY and CDR2 as SVGAGI. CDR3 amino acids: CASSYRLAVGYEQYF.

The chain recombines TRBV7-2 with TRBJ1-5; TCRdb's D call, TRBD1, is unchecked because there is no DNA. CDR1 and CDR2 from the germline V gene are SGHTA and FQGNSA. The CDR3 is 13 residues long. The CDR3 sequence: CASSLGDGQPQHF.

The chain combines TRBV25-1 with TRBJ2-6. This CDR3 has 13 residues. CDR1 and CDR2 from the germline V gene are MGHDK and SYGVNS. This CDR3 reads CASTGVGANVLTF.

The rearrangement links TRBV15 to TRBJ1-5; the D call of TRBD1 rests on TCRdb alone, since no DNA is present to check it. The CDR3 runs 15 residues. Looked up from germline, CDR1 is LNHNV and CDR2 is YYDKDF (reference sequence). This chain's CDR3 is CATSRAGESNQPQHF.

The V and J genes are TRBV29-1 and TRBJ2-3; the TCRdb D gene call, TRBD1, has no DNA to confirm it. The CDR3 consists of 12 residues. Germline lookup yields CDR1 SQVTM and CDR2 ANQGSEA. This CDR3 is CSFDEGTDTQYF.

This chain connects TRBV27 to TRBJ1-2; TCRdb calls TRBD1, which cannot be checked without DNA. The CDR3 is 14 residues long. Per germline, CDR1 MNHEY and CDR2 SMNVEV (reference sequence). CDR3: CASSMGQWNYGYTF.

V usage is TRBV7-2 and J usage is TRBJ2-4; without DNA, the TCRdb call of TRBD1 cannot be checked. This CDR3 contains 15 residues. Germline-derived CDR1 and CDR2 are SGHTA and FQGNSA. The CDR3 region is CASNKGGAGLNIQYF.

The chain uses TRBV7-2 and TRBJ2-7; absent DNA, TCRdb's TRBD1 call cannot be checked. Germline CDR1 reads SGHTA; CDR2 reads FQGNSA. This CDR3 comprises 16 residues. CDR3: CASSLGAGGLTYEQYF. The full variable domain, in which reference TRBV7-2 and TRBJ2-7 provide the parts outside the CDR3, is GAGVSQSPSNKVTEKGKDVELRCDPISGHTALYWYRQSLGQGLEFLIYFQGNSAPDKSGLPSDRFSAERTGGSVSTLTIQRTQQEDSAVYLCASSLGAGGLTYEQYFGPGTRLTVT.

The V and J genes are TRBV20-1 and TRBJ2-1; TCRdb designates TRBD2, a call that cannot be tested without DNA. Germline V gene sequence: CDR1 DFQATT, CDR2 SNEGSKA (reference sequence). CDR3 size: 18 residues. CDR3 amino acids: CSALLGGSGISSYNEQFF.